This T cell receptor beta chain emerged from a study of identical twins. Germline-derived CDR1 and CDR2 are MNHEY and SMNVEV (reference sequence). Trimming left V 7 bases short and J 10 bases short, with 20 bases between. The CDR3 covers 13 residues. MiXCR was run by TCRdb on the 5' RACE reads, yielding one entry per CDR3 protein. The profile shows a few hundred thousand distinct CDR3 sequences, over 11% of them singletons. This clonotype was detected many times. The sample also formed part of further work on yellow fever vaccine responses in identical twins.

This TCR came from a woman aged 18 to 35 in good health. Sequencing used CD4+ T cells sorted from blood. The V and J genes are TRBV27 and TRBJ2-7, with a possible D match to TRBD2 (6 bases). The chain's CDR3 is CASTTGTRKIQYF. In DNA form, the CDR3 reads TGTGCCAGCACGACCGGGACTCGCAAAATACAGTACTTC.